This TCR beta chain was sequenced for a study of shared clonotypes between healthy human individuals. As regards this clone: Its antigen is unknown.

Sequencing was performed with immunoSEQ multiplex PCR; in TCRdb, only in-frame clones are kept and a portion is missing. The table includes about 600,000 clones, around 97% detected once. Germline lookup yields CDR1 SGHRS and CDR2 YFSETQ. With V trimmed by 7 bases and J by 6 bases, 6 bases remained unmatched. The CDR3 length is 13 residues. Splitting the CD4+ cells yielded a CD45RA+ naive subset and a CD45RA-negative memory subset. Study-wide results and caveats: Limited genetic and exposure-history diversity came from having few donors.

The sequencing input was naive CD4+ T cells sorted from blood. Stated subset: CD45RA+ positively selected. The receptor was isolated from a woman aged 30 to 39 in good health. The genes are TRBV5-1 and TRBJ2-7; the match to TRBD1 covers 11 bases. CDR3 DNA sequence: TGCGCCAGCCAACCGGGACAGGGGGTCGAGCAGTACTTC. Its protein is CASQPGQGVEQYF.